These 3 T cell receptor beta chains originate from one sample sequenced in a study of PD-1 blockade in classical Hodgkin lymphoma. Sequencing used immunoSEQ multiplex PCR; TCRdb keeps in-frame clones, though not all of them. The sample contains roughly 41,000 clones, 60% to 80% of which appear only once. Documented time point: cycle 4 day 1 (C4D1), after five to seven weeks of nivolumab. Relapse after autologous stem cell transplantation occurred in every patient, and brentuximab vedotin exposure varied. The source was peripheral blood mononuclear cells (PBMCs), collected before the fourth cycle of nivolumab. The receptors originated from a human donor with classical Hodgkin lymphoma.

A note on this clone: Its ends do not fully match the called genes, so a read error is possible. V usage is TRBV11-2 and J usage is TRBJ2-7; 10 positions match TRBD2. The CDR3 sequence is 15 residues long. Germline loops: CDR1 SGHAT, CDR2 FQNNGV. The CDR3 is CASSRNLAGAYEQYF. The CDR3 DNA sequence: TGCGCCAGCAGCCGGAATCTAGCGGGGGCCTACGAGCAGTACTTC.

This clone has more than one count but fewer than ten. This rearrangement joins TRBV4-3 to TRBJ1-2; no definite D call. This CDR3 region has 15 residues. Looked up from germline, CDR1 is LGHNA and CDR2 is YSLEER. Trimming cost V 0 bases and J 8 bases, with 16 bases left between them. CDR3 coding DNA: TGCGCCAGCAGCCAAGATGAGTTCCCGGCAAGAGGCTACACCTTC. As protein: CASSQDEFPARGYTF.

This clone has a handful of counts. The chain's CDR3 is CASSLRNNQETQYF. The CDR3 region has the DNA TGTGCCAGCAGTTTAAGAAACAATCAAGAGACCCAGTACTTC. The V gene is TRBV28, the J gene TRBJ2-5; D not resolved. The CDR3 consists of 14 residues. The germline V and J ends were trimmed by 2 bases and 2 bases, with 9 bases remaining between them. Germline values: CDR1 MDHEN, CDR2 SYDVKM.